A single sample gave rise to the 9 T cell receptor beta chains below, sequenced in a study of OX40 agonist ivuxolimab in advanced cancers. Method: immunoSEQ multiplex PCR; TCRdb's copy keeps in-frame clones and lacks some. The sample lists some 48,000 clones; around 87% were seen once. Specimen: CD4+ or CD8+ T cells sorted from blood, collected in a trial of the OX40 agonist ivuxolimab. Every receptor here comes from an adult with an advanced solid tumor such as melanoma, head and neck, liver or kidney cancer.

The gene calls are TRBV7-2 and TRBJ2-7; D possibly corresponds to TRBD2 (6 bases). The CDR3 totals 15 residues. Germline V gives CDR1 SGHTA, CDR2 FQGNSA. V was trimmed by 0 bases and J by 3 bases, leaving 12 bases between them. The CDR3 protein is CASSLAYRGNYEQYF. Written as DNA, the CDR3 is TGTGCCAGCAGCTTAGCGTACCGGGGGAACTACGAGCAGTACTTC.

CDR3 region: CASSLERYEQYF. CDR3 nucleotide sequence: TGTGCCAGCAGCTTAGAACGGTACGAGCAGTACTTC. This chain links TRBV11-2 with TRBJ2-7; D gene ambiguous. The CDR3 contains 12 residues. Germline values: CDR1 SGHAT, CDR2 FQNNGV. V shed 0 bases and J shed 4 bases, with 4 bases lying between them.

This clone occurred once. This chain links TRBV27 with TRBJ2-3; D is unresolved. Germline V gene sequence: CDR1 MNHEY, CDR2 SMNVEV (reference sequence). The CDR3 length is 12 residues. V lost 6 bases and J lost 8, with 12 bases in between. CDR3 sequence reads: CASRQMGGTQYF. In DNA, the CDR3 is TGTGCCAGCAGACAGATGGGCGGTACGCAGTATTTT.

In DNA, the CDR3 is TGTGCCAGCAGCTTAGTTGGGGGCCTAGGTGGAAACACCATATATTTT. Encoded protein: CASSLVGGLGGNTIYF. The chain links TRBV7-2 to TRBJ1-3; tentative D call: TRBD1 (6 bases). Germline loops: CDR1 SGHTA, CDR2 FQGNSA. The CDR3 covers 16 residues. Trimming took off 1 base at V and 3 bases at J, with 13 bases between the two ends.

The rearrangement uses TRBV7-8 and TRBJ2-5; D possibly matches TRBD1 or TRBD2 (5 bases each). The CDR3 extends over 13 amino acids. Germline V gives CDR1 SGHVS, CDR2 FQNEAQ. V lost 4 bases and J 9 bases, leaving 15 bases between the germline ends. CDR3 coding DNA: TGTGCCAGCAGCTCCACCCGGGACGGCGCCCAGTACTTC. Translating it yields CASSSTRDGAQYF.

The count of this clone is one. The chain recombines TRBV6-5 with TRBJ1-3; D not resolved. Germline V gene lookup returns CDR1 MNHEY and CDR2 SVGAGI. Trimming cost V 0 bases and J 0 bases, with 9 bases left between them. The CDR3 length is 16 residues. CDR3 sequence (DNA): TGTGCCAGCAGTTACTCGAGGCAGAACTCTGGAAACACCATATATTTT. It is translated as CASSYSRQNSGNTIYF.

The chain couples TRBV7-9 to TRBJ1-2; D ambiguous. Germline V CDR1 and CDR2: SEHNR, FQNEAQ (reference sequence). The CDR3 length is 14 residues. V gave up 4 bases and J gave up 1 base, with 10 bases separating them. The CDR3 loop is CASSSRGDNYGYTF. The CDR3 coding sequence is TGTGCCAGCAGCTCGCGCGGGGATAACTATGGCTACACCTTC.

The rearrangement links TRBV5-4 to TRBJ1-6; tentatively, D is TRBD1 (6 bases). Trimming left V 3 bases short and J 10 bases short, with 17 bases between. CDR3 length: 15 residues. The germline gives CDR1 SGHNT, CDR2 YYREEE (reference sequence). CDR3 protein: CASSSPGHLASPLHF. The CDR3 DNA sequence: TGTGCCAGCAGCTCGCCGGGACACCTAGCCTCACCCCTCCACTTT.

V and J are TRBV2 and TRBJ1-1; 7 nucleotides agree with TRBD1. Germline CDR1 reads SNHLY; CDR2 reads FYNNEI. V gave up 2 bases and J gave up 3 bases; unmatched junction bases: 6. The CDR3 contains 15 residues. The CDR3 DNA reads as TGTGCCAGCAGTGAACAGGGGGTGATGCACACTGAAGCTTTCTTT. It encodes CASSEQGVMHTEAFF.